This is a list of T cell receptor beta chains from one sample in a study of yellow fever vaccine responses in identical twins. TCRdb used MiXCR to reprocess the RT-PCR reads, holding one entry per CDR3 protein. The sample comprises fewer than 2,500 distinct CDR3 sequences, approximately 7% of which are singletons, and around 4.3% rests with the top ten. The specimen comprised T cells from blood (PBMCs), unsorted or a sorted subset (not recorded which), sampled about 2 years after vaccination. The receptors were sampled from a woman between 18 and 29 years old who received the yellow fever vaccine. Each CDR3 is given with its conserved first and last residue. The D gene is left open where the match is weak. Part of the rows lack a size; the others show once, few, many or a class for expanded clones.

cdr3_nt cdr3_aa v_call clone_size j_call d_call
TGCGCCAGCAGCTTTCGGTCCAACAATGAGCAGTTCTTC CASSFRSNNEQFF TRBV5-1 NA TRBJ2-1 NA
TGTGCCATCAGTGAGTCTAGGGACACCGGGGAGCTGTTTTTT CAISESRDTGELFF TRBV10-3 few TRBJ2-2 NA
TGTGCCAGCAGTGCCCTTTTAGCGGGGTCAGACCGTGCTACGCAGTATTTT CASSALLAGSDRATQYF TRBV2 NA TRBJ2-3 TRBD2
TGTGCTAGCAGCTTGGATCCCCCATTCCAAGAGACCCAGTACTTC CASSLDPPFQETQYF TRBV7-7 NA TRBJ2-5 NA
TGTGCTAGCAGCCAAGGGACAGGGAGATCCTACGAGCAGTACTTC CASSQGTGRSYEQYF TRBV7-7 NA TRBJ2-7 TRBD1
TGTGCCAGCAGAACAGGGGGCTTTGGCACCGGGGAGCTGTTTTTT CASRTGGFGTGELFF TRBV7-9 medium-sized TRBJ2-2 TRBD1
TGCGCCAGCAGCCAAGATTGGGGGGGCGGCGATACGCAGTATTTT CASSQDWGGGDTQYF TRBV4-1 NA TRBJ2-3 NA
TGTGCCAGCAGTACGACAGGAGCCTACGAGCAGTACTTC CASSTTGAYEQYF TRBV6-1 few TRBJ2-7 NA
TGTGCCAGCAGCTTAGTTCGCTACAATGAGCAGTTCTTC CASSLVRYNEQFF TRBV7-6 few TRBJ2-1 NA
TGTGCCAGCAGCTTAGCGGTACAGGGCCACGAGCAGTACTTC CASSLAVQGHEQYF TRBV7-2 NA TRBJ2-7 NA
TGTGCCATCAGACCGGTTTTGGGGAACACCGGGGAGCTGTTTTTT CAIRPVLGNTGELFF TRBV10-3 NA TRBJ2-2 NA
TGTGCCAGCAGTGATCGGCAGGGTGGCTACACCTTC CASSDRQGGYTF TRBV6-1 NA TRBJ1-2 NA
TGCGCCAGCAGCCAAGATCAAGGGGTTAGCCTGACCCAGTACTTC CASSQDQGVSLTQYF TRBV4-1 medium-sized TRBJ2-5 NA
TGTGCGGCTAGCGGGACTTACAATGAGCAGTTCTTC CAASGTYNEQFF TRBV10-3 medium-sized TRBJ2-1 TRBD2
TGTGCCAGCAGTCCGGACAGCCCCGTCTACGAGCAGTACTTC CASSPDSPVYEQYF TRBV6-1 few TRBJ2-7 NA
TGTGCCAGCAGGGGCCGGGGTTTCTATGGCTACACCTTC CASRGRGFYGYTF TRBV6-1 medium-sized TRBJ1-2 NA
TGCGCCAGCAGCTTGGACCCGGGGTCTACCGGGGAGCTGTTTTTT CASSLDPGSTGELFF TRBV5-1 NA TRBJ2-2 NA